This entry lists 14 T cell receptor beta chains sequenced from one sample in a study of shared clonotypes between healthy human individuals. Clones were read by immunoSEQ multiplex PCR, and TCRdb kept only the in-frame ones, dropping some. The sample contains approximately 600,000 clones, around 96% of which appear only once. Naive CD8 cells were CD45RO-negative, positively selected for CCR7, excluding terminally differentiated effector memory CD45RA+ cells. The specimen was naive CD8+ T cells sorted from blood. The receptors originated from a woman in her thirties in good health.

The gene calls are TRBV27 and TRBJ2-7; the match to TRBD2 covers 14 bases. Trimming at V came to 6 bases and at J to 6 bases, leaving 7 bases not matched to a gene. From germline, CDR1 is MNHEY and CDR2 SMNVEV (reference sequence). This CDR3 spans 15 amino acids. This CDR3 is CASSMGTSGRGEQYF. The CDR3 DNA reads as TGTGCCAGCAGCATGGGGACTAGCGGGAGAGGCGAGCAGTACTTC.

This chain links TRBV27 with TRBJ2-7; unclear D gene. The CDR3 consists of 13 residues. CDR1 and CDR2 from the germline V gene are MNHEY and SMNVEV (reference sequence). Trimming cost V 7 bases and J 0 bases, with 10 bases left between them. CDR3 region: CASIGSSSYEQYF. The CDR3 DNA is TGTGCCAGCATAGGGTCGAGCTCCTACGAGCAGTACTTC.

The chain couples TRBV28 to TRBJ2-1, with 8 bases identical to TRBD2. The CDR3 totals 16 residues. Germline V gives CDR1 MDHEN, CDR2 SYDVKM. V lost 2 bases, J lost 10 bases, and 13 bases stayed unmatched. The CDR3 spells CASSLVSRGRSGEQFF. CDR3 DNA sequence: TGTGCCAGCAGTTTAGTGTCTCGCGGGAGGAGCGGGGAGCAGTTCTTC.

The chain combines TRBV28 with TRBJ1-2; the D is unclear. The CDR3 consists of 14 residues. V was pared by 3 bases and J by 0 bases, with 8 bases between. CDR1 is MDHEN, CDR2 SYDVKM, per germline. DNA of the CDR3: TGTGCCAGCAGTTTGACATTAGCTAACTATGGCTACACCTTC. This encodes CASSLTLANYGYTF.

This chain connects TRBV5-4 to TRBJ2-7, with D perhaps matching TRBD1 or TRBD2 (6 bases each). The V end lost 2 bases, the J end lost 4 bases, and 19 bases lay between the germline ends. CDR1 is SGHNT and CDR2 is YYREEE in the germline V gene (reference sequence). The CDR3 sequence is 16 residues long. In DNA, the CDR3 is TGTGCCAGCAGCTTCACAGGGATGAGCGCGGGATACGAGCAGTACTTC. It is translated as CASSFTGMSAGYEQYF. The full variable domain, in which reference TRBV5-4 and TRBJ2-7 provide the parts outside the CDR3, is ETGVTQSPTHLIKTRGQQVTLRCSSQSGHNTVSWYQQALGQGPQFIFQYYREEENGRGNFPPRFSGLQFPNYSSELNVNALELDDSALYLCASSFTGMSAGYEQYFGPGTRLTVT.

This chain uses TRBV4-1 with TRBJ2-1; weak D call: TRBD2 (5 bases). Trimming removed 3 bases from V and 5 bases from J, with 8 bases in between. This CDR3 contains 13 residues. CDR1 is MGHRA, CDR2 YSYEKL, per germline. Written as DNA, the CDR3 is TGCGCCAGCAGCCACTGGCGGGACAATGAGCAGTTCTTC. It encodes CASSHWRDNEQFF.

V is TRBV15 and J is TRBJ2-7; the match to TRBD2 covers 8 bases. With V trimmed by 3 bases and J by 1 base, 5 bases remained unmatched. The CDR3 is made up of 15 amino acids. Germline values: CDR1 LNHNV, CDR2 YYDKDF (reference sequence). CDR3 in amino acids: CATSSGLAVSYEQYF. The CDR3 region has the DNA TGTGCCACCAGCAGCGGACTAGCAGTTTCCTACGAGCAGTACTTC.

This chain links TRBV27 with TRBJ2-7; D not resolved. Germline V gives CDR1 MNHEY, CDR2 SMNVEV (reference sequence). The CDR3 loop spans 10 amino acids. CDR3 nucleotides: TGTGCAGTGGGTTCCTACGAGCAGTACTTC. This codes for CAVGSYEQYF.

The chain has TRBV7-9 and TRBJ1-4; D gene ambiguous. Germline CDR1 is SEHNR and CDR2 is FQNEAQ (reference sequence). V was trimmed by 8 bases and J by 6 bases, leaving 13 bases between them. This CDR3 is built from 13 residues. CDR3: CASVGEEDEKLFF. Written as DNA, the CDR3 is TGTGCCAGCGTTGGGGAGGAGGATGAAAAACTGTTTTTT. The full variable domain, its missing parts supplied by reference TRBV7-9 and TRBJ1-4, is DTGVSQNPRHKITKRGQNVTFRCDPISEHNRLYWYRQTLGQGPEFLTYFQNEAQLEKSRLLSDRFSAERPKGSFSTLEIQRTEQGDSAMYLCASVGEEDEKLFFGSGTQLSVL.

The genes are TRBV28 and TRBJ2-4; TRBD1 aligns across 8 bases. The germline gives CDR1 MDHEN, CDR2 SYDVKM. The ends lost 5 bases at V and 2 bases at J; junction bases unmatched: 14. The CDR3 has 18 amino acids. In nucleotides, the CDR3 is TGTGCCAGCAGTACCGGCACAGGGGGTTATACTACCAAAAACATTCAGTACTTC. This codes for CASSTGTGGYTTKNIQYF.

The rearrangement joins TRBV11-3 to TRBJ1-1; D is unclear. V lost 5 bases, J lost 2 bases, and 9 bases lay in between. This CDR3 has 13 amino acids. Germline lookup yields CDR1 SGHNT and CDR2 YENEEA. CDR3 amino acids: CASSPDTNTEAFF. CDR3 in DNA: TGTGCCAGCAGCCCGGATACCAACACTGAAGCTTTCTTT. Full variable domain (remainder filled in from reference TRBV11-3 and TRBJ1-1): EAGVVQSPRYKIIEKKQPVAFWCNPISGHNTLYWYLQNLGQGPELLIRYENEEAVDDSQLPKDRFSAERLKGVDSTLKIQPAELGDSAVYLCASSPDTNTEAFFGQGTRLTVV.

The J gene is TRBJ2-7, the V gene TRBV28, with D possibly TRBD1 on 6 matching bases. The CDR3 runs 12 residues. The germline CDR1 and CDR2 sequences are MDHEN and SYDVKM. Trimming cost V 5 bases and J 6 bases, with 11 bases left between them. This CDR3 is CASSQGGFEQYF. The CDR3 coding sequence is TGTGCCAGCAGTCAAGGGGGTTTCGAGCAGTACTTC.

This chain links TRBV27 with TRBJ1-1; 11 bases are shared with TRBD1. The V segment lost 7 bases and the J segment 2 bases; nucleotides outside the gene matches: 6. The CDR3 is 15 residues long. Germline V gene lookup returns CDR1 MNHEY and CDR2 SMNVEV (reference sequence). CDR3 protein: CASIRTGGFNTEAFF. CDR3 DNA sequence: TGTGCCAGCATCCGGACAGGGGGCTTTAACACTGAAGCTTTCTTT.

V and J are TRBV28 and TRBJ2-7; no clear D. This CDR3 is built from 14 residues. Germline values: CDR1 MDHEN, CDR2 SYDVKM. V was cut by 1 base and J by 2 bases, with 9 bases left in between. The CDR3 region is CASSLSPAAYEQYF. The CDR3 DNA is TGTGCCAGCAGTTTATCGCCGGCTGCCTACGAGCAGTACTTC.